A selection of T cell receptor beta chains follows, all from one sample in a study of shared clonotypes between healthy human individuals. Sequenced by immunoSEQ multiplex PCR; TCRdb stores in-frame clones only, minus some. The table has hundreds of thousands of clones, approximately 96% seen once. The sample comprised naive CD8+ T cells sorted from blood. The receptors were sampled from a woman in her thirties in good health. Each CDR3 is given with its conserved first and last residue. The order of the fields is J gene, V gene, clone size, D gene, CDR3 protein, CDR3 DNA. D genes are given only for firm matches. Size is omitted from some rows. Given values are once, few, many or a class for expanded clones.

TRBJ2-7 TRBV28 - TRBD2 CASSFSRTSGYEQYF TGTGCCAGCAGTTTTAGCCGGACTAGCGGGTACGAGCAGTACTTC
TRBJ2-1 TRBV11-2 - TRBD1 CASSWGGTGNNEQFF TGTGCCAGCAGCTGGGGGGGGACAGGGAACAATGAGCAGTTCTTC
TRBJ1-2 TRBV11-2 - - CASSGMARNGYTF TGTGCCAGCAGCGGAATGGCCCGCAATGGCTACACCTTC
TRBJ2-2 TRBV27 - - CASSLEGSNTGELFF TGTGCCAGCAGTTTGGAGGGGTCGAACACCGGGGAGCTGTTTTTT
TRBJ1-5 TRBV19 - - CASSITLSGEAQHF TGTGCCAGTAGTATAACCCTCTCAGGGGAGGCCCAGCATTTT
TRBJ2-5 TRBV25-1 - - CASSEYFRGWEETQYF TGTGCCAGCAGTGAATATTTCCGGGGTTGGGAAGAGACCCAGTACTTC
TRBJ2-7 TRBV10-2 once TRBD1 CASGQGFGYEQYF TGCGCCAGTGGACAGGGTTTCGGGTACGAGCAGTACTTC
TRBJ2-7 TRBV27 - TRBD1 CASSYRGAYEQYF TGTGCCAGCAGTTACAGGGGGGCCTACGAGCAGTACTTC
TRBJ2-7 TRBV28 - - CASRESGEQYF TGTGCCAGCAGAGAGTCTGGCGAGCAGTACTTC
TRBJ2-1 TRBV27 - TRBD2 CASTQWWREGRGEQFF TGTGCCAGCACCCAATGGTGGCGGGAGGGCCGTGGGGAGCAGTTCTTC
TRBJ1-5 TRBV30 - - CAWSSGVNSNQPQHF TGTGCCTGGAGCTCGGGGGTAAATAGCAATCAGCCCCAGCATTTT
TRBJ2-5 TRBV28 - - CASSTAPRGFGETQYF TGTGCCAGCAGTACAGCCCCCCGGGGGTTCGGGGAGACCCAGTACTTC
TRBJ2-6 TRBV28 - TRBD1 CASSDKTGLDSGANVLTF TGTGCCAGCAGTGACAAGACAGGGCTCGACTCTGGGGCCAACGTCCTGACTTTC
TRBJ1-5 TRBV2 - - CASSELRGNQPQHF TGTGCCAGCAGTGAACTCAGGGGCAATCAGCCCCAGCATTTT
TRBJ2-2 TRBV28 - - CAGGVNGELFF TGTGCCGGCGGGGTCAACGGGGAGCTGTTTTTT
TRBJ2-7 TRBV19 - - CASNYGGSYEQYF TGTGCCAGTAATTACGGGGGTTCCTACGAGCAGTACTTC
TRBJ2-3 TRBV10-1 - TRBD1 CASSALDRDTDTQYF TGCGCCAGCAGTGCGCTGGACAGGGATACAGATACGCAGTATTTT
TRBJ2-3 TRBV9 - TRBD2 CASSDGTSETTDTQYF TGTGCCAGCAGCGACGGGACTAGCGAAACCACAGATACGCAGTATTTT
TRBJ1-3 TRBV5-1 - - CASSLEGAGPGNTIYF TGCGCCAGCAGCTTGGAGGGCGCAGGTCCTGGAAACACCATATATTTT
TRBJ1-3 TRBV6-5 - - CASRGGGNTIYF TGTGCCAGCAGAGGGGGTGGAAACACCATATATTTT
TRBJ2-1 TRBV7-6 - - CASSSPLSGLYNEQFF TGTGCCAGCAGCTCCCCGTTGAGCGGGCTATACAATGAGCAGTTCTTC
TRBJ2-1 TRBV5-4 - TRBD1 CASRAGTGNLDEQFF TGTGCCAGCAGAGCCGGGACAGGGAATTTAGATGAGCAGTTCTTC
TRBJ1-1 TRBV13 - - CASSPYGGFGSNTEAFF TGTGCCAGCAGCCCCTACGGAGGGTTCGGGTCGAACACTGAAGCTTTCTTT
TRBJ1-6 TRBV28 - - CASYSPLHF TGTGCCAGCTATTCACCCCTCCACTTT
TRBJ2-7 TRBV27 - TRBD2 CASNPSGRPHEQYF TGTGCCAGCAACCCTAGCGGGAGACCCCACGAGCAGTACTTC
TRBJ2-7 TRBV19 - - CASSTGGDGAYEQYF TGTGCCAGTAGCACCGGGGGTGACGGGGCCTACGAGCAGTACTTC
TRBJ2-7 TRBV27 - - CASSLSGRNEQYF TGTGCCAGCAGTTTAAGCGGTCGCAACGAGCAGTACTTC
TRBJ1-1 TRBV19 once - CASNAGTEAFF TGTGCCAGTAATGCCGGCACTGAAGCTTTCTTT
TRBJ2-7 TRBV28 - - CASSDPGSRDEQYF TGTGCCAGCAGCGACCCGGGGTCGCGCGACGAGCAGTACTTC
TRBJ1-2 TRBV27 - TRBD1 CASSHSGQGAYGYTF TGTGCCAGCAGTCACTCCGGACAGGGGGCGTATGGCTACACCTTC
TRBJ2-2 TRBV7-6 - TRBD2 CASSLGASGGTGELFF TGTGCCAGCAGCTTAGGTGCTAGCGGGGGCACCGGGGAGCTGTTTTTT
TRBJ1-5 TRBV19 - TRBD1 CASSIYRGEQPQHF TGTGCCAGTAGTATCTACAGGGGAGAGCAGCCCCAGCATTTT
TRBJ2-7 TRBV6-1 - - CASSTGGIPEQYF TGTGCCAGCAGTACGGGGGGCATTCCCGAGCAGTACTTC
TRBJ1-5 TRBV28 - - CASTLHDSNQPQHF TGTGCCAGCACCCTACACGATAGCAATCAGCCCCAGCATTTT
TRBJ1-1 TRBV27 once - CASSLVLRVPMNTEAFF TGTGCCAGCAGTTTAGTTTTGCGGGTTCCCATGAACACTGAAGCTTTCTTT
TRBJ1-3 TRBV7-3 - TRBD1 CASSLNRGSGNTIYF TGTGCCAGCAGCTTAAACAGGGGATCTGGAAACACCATATATTTT
TRBJ2-3 TRBV7-2 - TRBD2 CASRLTSGSYGTDTQYF TGTGCCAGCAGACTAACTAGCGGGAGCTACGGCACAGATACGCAGTATTTT
TRBJ2-1 TRBV27 - TRBD2 CASSHGTSGTNEQFF TGTGCCAGCAGCCATGGGACTAGCGGGACCAATGAGCAGTTCTTC
TRBJ2-7 TRBV13 - TRBD2 CASSLASGMKIFEQYF TGTGCCAGCAGCTTAGCAAGCGGGATGAAAATTTTCGAGCAGTACTTC